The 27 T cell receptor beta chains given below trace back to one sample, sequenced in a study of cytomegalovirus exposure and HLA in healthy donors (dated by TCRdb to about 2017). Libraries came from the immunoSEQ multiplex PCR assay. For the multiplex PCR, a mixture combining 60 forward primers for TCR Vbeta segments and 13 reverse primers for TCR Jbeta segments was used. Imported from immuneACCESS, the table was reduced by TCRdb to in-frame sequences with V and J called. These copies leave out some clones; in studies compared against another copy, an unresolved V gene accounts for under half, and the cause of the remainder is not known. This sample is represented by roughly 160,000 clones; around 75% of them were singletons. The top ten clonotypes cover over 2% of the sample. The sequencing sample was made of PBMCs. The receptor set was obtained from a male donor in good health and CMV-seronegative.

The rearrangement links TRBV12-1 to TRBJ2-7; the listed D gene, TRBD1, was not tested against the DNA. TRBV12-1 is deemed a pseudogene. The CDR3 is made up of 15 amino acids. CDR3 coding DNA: TGTGCCAGCAGCCCCTTGGACAGGGGAAACTACGAGCAGTACTTC. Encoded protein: CASSPLDRGNYEQYF.

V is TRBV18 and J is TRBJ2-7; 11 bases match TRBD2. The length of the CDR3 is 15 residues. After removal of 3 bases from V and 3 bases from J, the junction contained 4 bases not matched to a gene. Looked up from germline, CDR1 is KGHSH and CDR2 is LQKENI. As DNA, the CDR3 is TGTGCCAGCTCACCTTCTAGCGGGGGGATCTACGAGCAGTACTTC. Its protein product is CASSPSSGGIYEQYF.

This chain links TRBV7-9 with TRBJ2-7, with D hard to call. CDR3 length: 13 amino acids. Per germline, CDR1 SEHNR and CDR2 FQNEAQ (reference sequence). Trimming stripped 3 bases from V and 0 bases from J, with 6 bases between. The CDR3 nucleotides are TGTGCCAGCAGCTTTGAGAGCTCCTACGAGCAGTACTTC. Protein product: CASSFESSYEQYF.

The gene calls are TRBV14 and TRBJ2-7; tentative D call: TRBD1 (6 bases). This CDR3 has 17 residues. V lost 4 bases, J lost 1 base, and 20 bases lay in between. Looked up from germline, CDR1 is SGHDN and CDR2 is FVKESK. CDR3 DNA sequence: TGTGCCAGCAGCCCAGGTGCACGGTTACAGGGATCCTACGAGCAGTACTTC. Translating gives CASSPGARLQGSYEQYF.

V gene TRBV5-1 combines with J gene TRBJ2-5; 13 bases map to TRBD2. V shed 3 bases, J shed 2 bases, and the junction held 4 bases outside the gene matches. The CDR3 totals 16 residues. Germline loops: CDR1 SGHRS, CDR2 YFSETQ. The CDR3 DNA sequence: TGCGCCAGCAGCTCGGGACTAGCGGGGAAGCAAGAGACCCAGTACTTC. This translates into CASSSGLAGKQETQYF.

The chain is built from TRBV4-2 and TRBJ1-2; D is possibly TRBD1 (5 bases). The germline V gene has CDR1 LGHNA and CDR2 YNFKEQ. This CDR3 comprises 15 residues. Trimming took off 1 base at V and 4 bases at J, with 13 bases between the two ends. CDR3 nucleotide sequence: TGTGCCAGCAGCCAAGGAAAGGGAAGGGGCTATGGCTACACCTTC. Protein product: CASSQGKGRGYGYTF.

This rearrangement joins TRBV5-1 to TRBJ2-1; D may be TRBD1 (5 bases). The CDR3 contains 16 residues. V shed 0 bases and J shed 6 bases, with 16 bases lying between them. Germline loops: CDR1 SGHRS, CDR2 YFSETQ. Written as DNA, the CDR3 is TGCGCCAGCAGCTTGGCGTCAGGGATAAACTCCAATGAGCAGTTCTTC. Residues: CASSLASGINSNEQFF.

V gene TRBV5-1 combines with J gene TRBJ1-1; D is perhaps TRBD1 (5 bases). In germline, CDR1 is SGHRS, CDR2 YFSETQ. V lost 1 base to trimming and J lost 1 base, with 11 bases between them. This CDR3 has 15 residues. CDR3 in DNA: TGCGCCAGCAGCTTGTTGGACACGACGAACACTGAAGCTTTCTTT. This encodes CASSLLDTTNTEAFF.

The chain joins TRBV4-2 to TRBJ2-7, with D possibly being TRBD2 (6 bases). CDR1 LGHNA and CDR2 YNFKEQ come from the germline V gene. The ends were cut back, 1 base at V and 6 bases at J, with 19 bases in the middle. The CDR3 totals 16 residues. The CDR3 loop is CASSQAPSVNTAEQYF. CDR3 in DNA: TGTGCCAGCAGCCAAGCTCCTAGCGTTAATACGGCCGAGCAGTACTTC.

CDR3 amino acids: CASSYSVNSNQPQHF. The CDR3 nucleotides are TGTGCCAGCAGTTATAGCGTCAATAGCAATCAGCCCCAGCATTTT. The gene calls are TRBV6-5 and TRBJ1-5; D is unclear. CDR3 length: 15 residues. Germline lookup yields CDR1 MNHEY and CDR2 SVGAGI. V shed 3 bases and J shed 0 bases, with 9 bases lying between them.

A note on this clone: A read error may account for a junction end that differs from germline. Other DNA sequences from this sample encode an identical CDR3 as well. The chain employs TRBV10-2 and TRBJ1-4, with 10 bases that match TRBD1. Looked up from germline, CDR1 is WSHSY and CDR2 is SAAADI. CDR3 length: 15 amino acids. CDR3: CASSTDRGRHEKLFF. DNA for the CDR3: TGCGCCAGCAGTACTGACAGGGGGCGCCATGAAAAGCTGTTTTTT.

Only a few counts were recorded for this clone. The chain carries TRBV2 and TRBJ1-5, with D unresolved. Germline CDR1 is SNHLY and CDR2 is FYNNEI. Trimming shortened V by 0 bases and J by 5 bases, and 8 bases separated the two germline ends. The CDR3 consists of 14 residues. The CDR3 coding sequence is TGTGCCAGCAGTGAAGCCATGGGCCATCAGCCCCAGCATTTT. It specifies CASSEAMGHQPQHF.

CDR3 loop: CASSPGGYTGELFF. The CDR3 bases are TGCGCCAGCTCACCGGGGGGTTATACCGGGGAGCTGTTTTTT. This chain uses TRBV10-1 with TRBJ2-2; TRBD2 matches at 7 bases. Germline CDR1 is WNHNN and CDR2 is SYGVQD (reference sequence). This CDR3 region has 14 residues. The V segment lost 8 bases and the J segment 5 bases; nucleotides outside the gene matches: 8.

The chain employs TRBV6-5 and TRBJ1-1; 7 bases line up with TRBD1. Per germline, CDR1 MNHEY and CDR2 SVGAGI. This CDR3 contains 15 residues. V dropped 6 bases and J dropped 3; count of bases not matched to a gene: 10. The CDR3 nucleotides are TGTGCCAGCAGCCGATCCCGAACAGGGGACACTGAAGCTTTCTTT. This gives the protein CASSRSRTGDTEAFF.

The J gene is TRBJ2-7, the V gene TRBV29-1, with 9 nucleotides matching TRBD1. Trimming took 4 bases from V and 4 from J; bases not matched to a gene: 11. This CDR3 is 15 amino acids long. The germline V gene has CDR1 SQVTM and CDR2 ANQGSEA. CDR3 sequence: CSVGSRDRVTYEQYF. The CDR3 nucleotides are TGCAGCGTTGGATCGCGGGACAGGGTTACTTACGAGCAGTACTTC.

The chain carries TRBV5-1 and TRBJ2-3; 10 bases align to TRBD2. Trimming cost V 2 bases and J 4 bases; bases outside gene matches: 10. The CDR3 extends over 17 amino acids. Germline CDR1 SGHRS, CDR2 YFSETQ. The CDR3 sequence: CASSFTSGGAEADTQYF. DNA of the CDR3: TGCGCCAGCAGCTTTACCAGCGGGGGGGCTGAGGCAGATACGCAGTATTTT.

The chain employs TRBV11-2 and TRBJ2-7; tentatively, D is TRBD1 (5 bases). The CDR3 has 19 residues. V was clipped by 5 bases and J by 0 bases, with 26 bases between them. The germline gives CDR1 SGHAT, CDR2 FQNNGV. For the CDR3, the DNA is TGTGCCAGCAGCCCAGGATCTTCGCGTGGTCAGGGCCCCTCCTACGAGCAGTACTTC. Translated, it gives CASSPGSSRGQGPSYEQYF.

In DNA, the CDR3 is TGCGCCAGCAGCTTGGGAGGTCTGGTTAGCAATCAGCCCCAGCATTTT. This encodes CASSLGGLVSNQPQHF. The chain is built from TRBV5-1 and TRBJ1-5; D is ambiguous. Germline values: CDR1 SGHRS, CDR2 YFSETQ. Trimming left V 0 bases short and J 0 bases short, with 10 bases between. CDR3 length equals 16 residues.

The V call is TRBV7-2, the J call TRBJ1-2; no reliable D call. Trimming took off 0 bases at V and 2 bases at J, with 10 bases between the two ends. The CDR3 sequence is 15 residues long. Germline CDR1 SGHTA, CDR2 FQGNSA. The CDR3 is CASSLARAGNYGYTF. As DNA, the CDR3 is TGTGCCAGCAGCTTAGCGAGGGCCGGAAACTATGGCTACACCTTC.

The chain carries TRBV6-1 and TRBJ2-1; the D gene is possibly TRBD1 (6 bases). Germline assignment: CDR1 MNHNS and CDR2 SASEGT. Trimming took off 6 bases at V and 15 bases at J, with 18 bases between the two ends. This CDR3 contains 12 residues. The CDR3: CASRQGALYPFF. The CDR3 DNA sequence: TGTGCCAGCAGACAGGGAGCTTTATATCCGTTCTTC.

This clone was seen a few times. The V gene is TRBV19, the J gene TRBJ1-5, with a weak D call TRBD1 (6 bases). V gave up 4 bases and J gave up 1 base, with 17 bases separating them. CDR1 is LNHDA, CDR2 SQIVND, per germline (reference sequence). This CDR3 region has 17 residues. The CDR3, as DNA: TGTGCCAGTAGTACCTACCTGACAGGAGTGAGCAATCAGCCCCAGCATTTT. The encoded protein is CASSTYLTGVSNQPQHF.

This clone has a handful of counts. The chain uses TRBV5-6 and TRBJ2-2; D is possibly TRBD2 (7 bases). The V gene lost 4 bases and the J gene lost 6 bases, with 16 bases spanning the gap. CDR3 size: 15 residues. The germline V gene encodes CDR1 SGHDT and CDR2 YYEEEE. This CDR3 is CASSKGGAVPGELFF. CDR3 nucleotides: TGTGCCAGCAGCAAGGGGGGGGCGGTTCCCGGGGAGCTGTTTTTT.

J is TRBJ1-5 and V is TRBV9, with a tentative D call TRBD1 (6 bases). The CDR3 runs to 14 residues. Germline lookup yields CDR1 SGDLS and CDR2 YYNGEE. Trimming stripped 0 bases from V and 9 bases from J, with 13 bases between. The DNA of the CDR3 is TGTGCCAGCAGCGTAGGGACAGCTGGTGGGCCCCAGCATTTT. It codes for CASSVGTAGGPQHF.

Written as DNA, the CDR3 is TGCGCCAGCAGCTTGATCAGCCAAGAGACCCAGTACTTC. Its translation: CASSLISQETQYF. The chain employs TRBV5-1 and TRBJ2-5, with D uncertain. This CDR3 has 13 residues. CDR1 and CDR2 from the germline V gene are SGHRS and YFSETQ. V lost 1 base to trimming and J lost 1 base, with 5 bases between them.

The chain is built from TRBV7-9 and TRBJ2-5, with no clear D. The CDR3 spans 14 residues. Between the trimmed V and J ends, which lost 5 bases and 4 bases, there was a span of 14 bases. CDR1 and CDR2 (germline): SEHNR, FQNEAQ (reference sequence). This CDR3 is CASSPDLPGETQYF. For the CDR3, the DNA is TGTGCCAGCAGCCCCGACCTGCCAGGAGAGACCCAGTACTTC. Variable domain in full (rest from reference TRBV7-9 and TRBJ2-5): DTGVSQNPRHKITKRGQNVTFRCDPISEHNRLYWYRQTLGQGPEFLTYFQNEAQLEKSRLLSDRFSAERPKGSFSTLEIQRTEQGDSAMYLCASSPDLPGETQYFGPGTRLLVL.

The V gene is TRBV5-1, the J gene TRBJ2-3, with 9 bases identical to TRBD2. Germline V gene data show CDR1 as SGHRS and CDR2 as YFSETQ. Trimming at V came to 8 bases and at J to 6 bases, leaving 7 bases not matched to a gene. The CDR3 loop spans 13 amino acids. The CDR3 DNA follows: TGCGCCAGTAGCGGGGGCCAGGCGGATACGCAGTATTTT. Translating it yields CASSGGQADTQYF.

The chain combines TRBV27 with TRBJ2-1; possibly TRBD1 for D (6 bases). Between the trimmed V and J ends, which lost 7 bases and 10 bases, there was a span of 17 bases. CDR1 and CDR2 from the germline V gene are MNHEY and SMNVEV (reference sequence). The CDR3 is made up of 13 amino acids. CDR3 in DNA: TGTGCCAGCAAAAAAGGGGGTGCTAGGGAGCAGTTCTTC. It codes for CASKKGGAREQFF.